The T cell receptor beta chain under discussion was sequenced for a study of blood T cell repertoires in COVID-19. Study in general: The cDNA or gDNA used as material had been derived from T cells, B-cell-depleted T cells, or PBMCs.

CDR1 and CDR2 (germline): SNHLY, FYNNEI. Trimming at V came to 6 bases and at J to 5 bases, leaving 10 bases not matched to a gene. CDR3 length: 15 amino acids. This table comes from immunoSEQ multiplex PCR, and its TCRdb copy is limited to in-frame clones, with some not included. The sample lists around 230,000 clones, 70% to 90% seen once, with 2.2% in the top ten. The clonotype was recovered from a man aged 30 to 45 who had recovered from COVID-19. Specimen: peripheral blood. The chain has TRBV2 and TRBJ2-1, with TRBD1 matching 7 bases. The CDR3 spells CASSGNRGGHNEQFF. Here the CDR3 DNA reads TGTGCCAGCAGCGGAAACAGGGGCGGACACAATGAGCAGTTCTTC.